A selection of T cell receptor beta chains follows, all from one sample in a study of radiotherapy plus CTLA-4 blockade in lung cancer. Clones were sequenced by immunoSEQ multiplex PCR, and TCRdb holds only the in-frame ones, with some missing. Here the sample spans more than 95,000 clones, approximately 72% being singletons. Sample: peripheral blood, taken from a patient treated with radiotherapy plus ipilimumab. The receptors shown here come from a human donor with non-small cell lung cancer who had a partial response to radiotherapy plus ipilimumab. Some clones in this sample may be carry-over from other donors' samples. Both conserved end residues are trimmed from each CDR3. Fields, in order: V gene, clone size, J gene, CDR3 protein. The size of a clone is reported for some rows only, either as once, few or many, or as a class for expanded clones.

v_gene: TRBV7-3
abundance: .
j_gene: TRBJ2-1
CDR3aa: ASSLGTSDEQF

v_gene: TRBV7-9
abundance: .
j_gene: TRBJ2-2
CDR3aa: ASSSRGDRVDTGELF

v_gene: TRBV18
abundance: .
j_gene: TRBJ2-3
CDR3aa: ASSPRQGTTDTQY

v_gene: TRBV5-1
abundance: .
j_gene: TRBJ2-5
CDR3aa: ASSPTGGSLETQY

v_gene: TRBV30
abundance: .
j_gene: TRBJ1-1
CDR3aa: AWSRQGGFTEAF

v_gene: TRBV5-4
abundance: few
j_gene: TRBJ2-7
CDR3aa: ASSLGGQGSPGEQY

v_gene: TRBV5-1
abundance: .
j_gene: TRBJ1-1
CDR3aa: ASRGGARDTEAF

v_gene: TRBV2
abundance: .
j_gene: TRBJ1-5
CDR3aa: ASRDGRGGQPQH

v_gene: TRBV4-1
abundance: .
j_gene: TRBJ2-5
CDR3aa: ASSQPSSGQETQY

v_gene: TRBV7-2
abundance: .
j_gene: TRBJ2-3
CDR3aa: ASSLQFGGARGRVAY

v_gene: TRBV19
abundance: few
j_gene: TRBJ2-7
CDR3aa: ASSGGINYEQY

v_gene: TRBV7-8
abundance: .
j_gene: TRBJ2-6
CDR3aa: ASSTLTAISGANVLT

v_gene: TRBV9
abundance: .
j_gene: TRBJ2-2
CDR3aa: ASSVLLDTGELF

v_gene: TRBV2
abundance: few
j_gene: TRBJ2-5
CDR3aa: ASRASRSQETQY

v_gene: TRBV7-2
abundance: .
j_gene: TRBJ1-1
CDR3aa: ASSLRGTDYTEAF

v_gene: TRBV28
abundance: .
j_gene: TRBJ2-7
CDR3aa: ASRSTSGRAVEQY

v_gene: TRBV18
abundance: .
j_gene: TRBJ2-1
CDR3aa: ASSPRVQRTNEQF

v_gene: TRBV5-1
abundance: once
j_gene: TRBJ2-1
CDR3aa: ASSLASTSVDEQF

v_gene: TRBV7-3
abundance: .
j_gene: TRBJ2-1
CDR3aa: ASSRSGRYNEQF

v_gene: TRBV27
abundance: .
j_gene: TRBJ2-3
CDR3aa: ASSFNRNTDTQY

v_gene: TRBV29-1
abundance: .
j_gene: TRBJ2-1
CDR3aa: SVRYSGITLYNEQF

v_gene: TRBV10-2
abundance: once
j_gene: TRBJ2-5
CDR3aa: ASVGLAVQETQY

v_gene: TRBV9
abundance: .
j_gene: TRBJ1-1
CDR3aa: AKGQGNTEAF